Given below is one T cell receptor (beta chain) in context. Its matching antigen is unknown. The sample is drawn from a study of resident and recirculating memory T cells in vitiligo. Study at large: Shave-biopsy epidermis from lesional and nonlesional skin was sequenced alongside PBMCs. Study-wide results and limits: No single dominant TCR clone appeared; lesion clonality varied. Different lesions suggested infiltration by different T cell clones.

Patients' lesions had not changed for the previous 6 months. Repertoires were generated with immunoSEQ multiplex PCR, while TCRdb's copy carries only in-frame clones and drops some. The repertoire holds 70,000 to 75,000 clones, with 80% to 95% as singletons. This CDR3 has 16 amino acids. Germline CDR1 and CDR2: SGHRS and YFSETQ. V lost 0 bases and J lost 5; bases outside the gene matches: 5. The TCR originated in a male donor with vitiligo. Sequenced input: blood. The chain recombines TRBV5-1 with TRBJ2-1; 10 nucleotides match TRBD2. The CDR3, as DNA: TGCGCCAGCAGCTTGGGGCTAGCGGGGGCCAACAATGAGCAGTTCTTC. Amino acids: CASSLGLAGANNEQFF. Based on the CDR3 plus reference TRBV5-1 and TRBJ2-1, the full variable domain is KAGVTQTPRYLIKTRGQQVTLSCSPISGHRSVSWYQQTPGQGLQFLFEYFSETQRNKGNFPGRFSGRQFSNSRSEMNVSTLELGDSALYLCASSLGLAGANNEQFFGPGTRLTVL.